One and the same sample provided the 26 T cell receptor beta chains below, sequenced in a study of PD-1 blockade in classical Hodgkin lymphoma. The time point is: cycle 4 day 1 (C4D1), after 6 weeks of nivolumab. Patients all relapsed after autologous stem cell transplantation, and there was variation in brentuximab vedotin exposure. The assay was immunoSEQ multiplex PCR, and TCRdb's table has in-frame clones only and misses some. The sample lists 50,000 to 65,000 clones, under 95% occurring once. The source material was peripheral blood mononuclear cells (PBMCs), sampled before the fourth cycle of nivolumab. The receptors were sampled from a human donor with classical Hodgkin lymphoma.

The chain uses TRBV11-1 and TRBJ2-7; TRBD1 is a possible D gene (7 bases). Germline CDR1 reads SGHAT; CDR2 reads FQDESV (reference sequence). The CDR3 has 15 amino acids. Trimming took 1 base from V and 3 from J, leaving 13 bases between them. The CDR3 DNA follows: TGTGCCAGCAGCTTAGTGCGGGACAGTTTCTACGAGCAGTACTTC. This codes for CASSLVRDSFYEQYF.

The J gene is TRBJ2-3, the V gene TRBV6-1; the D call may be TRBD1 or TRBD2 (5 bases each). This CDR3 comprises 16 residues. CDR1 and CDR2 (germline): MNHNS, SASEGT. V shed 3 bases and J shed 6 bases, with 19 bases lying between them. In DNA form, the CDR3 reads TGTGCCAGCAGTGATAATCCGGGACGGAGGACCGATACGCAGTATTTT. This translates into CASSDNPGRRTDTQYF.

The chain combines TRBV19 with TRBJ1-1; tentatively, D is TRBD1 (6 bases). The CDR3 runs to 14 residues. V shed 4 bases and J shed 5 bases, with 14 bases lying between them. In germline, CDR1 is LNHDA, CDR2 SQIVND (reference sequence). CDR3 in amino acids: CASSTTGSWTEAFF. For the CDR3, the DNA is TGTGCCAGTAGTACAACAGGGTCTTGGACTGAAGCTTTCTTT.

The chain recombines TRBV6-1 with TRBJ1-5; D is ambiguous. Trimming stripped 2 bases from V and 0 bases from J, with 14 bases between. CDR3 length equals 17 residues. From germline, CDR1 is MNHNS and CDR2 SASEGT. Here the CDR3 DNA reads TGTGCCAGCAGTGAATTGACACACTTTTATAGCAATCAGCCCCAGCATTTT. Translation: CASSELTHFYSNQPQHF.

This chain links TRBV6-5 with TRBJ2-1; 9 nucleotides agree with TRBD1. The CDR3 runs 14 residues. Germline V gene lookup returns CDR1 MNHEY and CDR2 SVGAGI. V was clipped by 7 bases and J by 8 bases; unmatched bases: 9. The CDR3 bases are TGTGCCAGCAACCGGGACAGGGATGGCTATGAGCAGTTCTTC. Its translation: CASNRDRDGYEQFF.

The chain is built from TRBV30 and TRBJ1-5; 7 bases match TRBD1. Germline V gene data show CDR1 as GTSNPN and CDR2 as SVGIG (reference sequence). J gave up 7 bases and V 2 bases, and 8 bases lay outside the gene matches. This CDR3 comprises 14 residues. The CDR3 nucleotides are TGTGCCTGGAGTATGAACAGGGGTGGACAGCCCCAGCATTTT. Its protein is CAWSMNRGGQPQHF.

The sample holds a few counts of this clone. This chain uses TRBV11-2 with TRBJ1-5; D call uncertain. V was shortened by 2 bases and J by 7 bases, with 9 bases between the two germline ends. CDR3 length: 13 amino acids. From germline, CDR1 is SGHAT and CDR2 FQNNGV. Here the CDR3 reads CASSLWSGQPQHF. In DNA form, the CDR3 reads TGTGCCAGCAGCTTATGGTCTGGCCAGCCCCAGCATTTT.

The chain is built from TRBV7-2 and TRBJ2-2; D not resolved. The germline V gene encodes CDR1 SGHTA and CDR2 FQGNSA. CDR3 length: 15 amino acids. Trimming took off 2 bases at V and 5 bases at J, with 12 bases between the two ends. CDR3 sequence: CASSLRTGGTGELFF. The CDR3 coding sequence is TGTGCCAGCAGCTTAAGGACGGGTGGGACCGGGGAGCTGTTTTTT.

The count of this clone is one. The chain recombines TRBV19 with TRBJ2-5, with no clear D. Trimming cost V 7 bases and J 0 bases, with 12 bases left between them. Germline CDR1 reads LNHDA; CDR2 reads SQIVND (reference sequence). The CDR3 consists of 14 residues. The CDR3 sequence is CASTPDGNQETQYF. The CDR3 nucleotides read TGTGCCAGTACCCCTGACGGAAACCAAGAGACCCAGTACTTC.

CDR3 in amino acids: CASSQHPGGNTEAFF. CDR3 sequence (DNA): TGTGCCAGCAGTCAACACCCCGGGGGAAACACTGAAGCTTTCTTT. The chain uses TRBV5-4 and TRBJ1-1; D is perhaps TRBD1 (5 bases). CDR1 SGHNT and CDR2 YYREEE come from the germline V gene (reference sequence). Between the trimmed V and J ends, which lost 5 bases and 2 bases, there was a span of 16 bases. This CDR3 contains 15 residues.

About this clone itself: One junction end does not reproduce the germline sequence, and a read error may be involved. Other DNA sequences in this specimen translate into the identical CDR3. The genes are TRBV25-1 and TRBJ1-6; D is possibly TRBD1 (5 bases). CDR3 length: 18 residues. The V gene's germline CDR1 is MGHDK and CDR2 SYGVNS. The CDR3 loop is CASSSRTRGSSYNSPLHF. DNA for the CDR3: TGTGCTAGCAGTTCCCGGACCCGGGGCAGCTCCTATAATTCACCCCTCCACTTT.

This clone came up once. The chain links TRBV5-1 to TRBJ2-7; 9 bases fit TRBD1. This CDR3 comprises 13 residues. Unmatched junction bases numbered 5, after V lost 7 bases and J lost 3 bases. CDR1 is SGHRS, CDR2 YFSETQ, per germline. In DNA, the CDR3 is TGCGCCAGCGGGACAGGGTTTCGCTACGAGCAGTACTTC. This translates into CASGTGFRYEQYF.

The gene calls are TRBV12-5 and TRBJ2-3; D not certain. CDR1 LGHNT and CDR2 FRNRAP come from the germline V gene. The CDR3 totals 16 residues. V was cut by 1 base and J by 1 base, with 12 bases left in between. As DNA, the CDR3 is TGTGCTAGTGGTTTGGCCCTGACGGGCCGCACAGATACGCAGTATTTT. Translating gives CASGLALTGRTDTQYF. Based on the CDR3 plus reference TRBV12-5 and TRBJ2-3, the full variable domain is DARVTQTPRHKVTEMGQEVTMRCQPILGHNTVFWYRQTMMQGLELLAYFRNRAPLDDSGMPKDRFSAEMPDATLATLKIQPSEPRDSAVYFCASGLALTGRTDTQYFGPGTRLTVL.

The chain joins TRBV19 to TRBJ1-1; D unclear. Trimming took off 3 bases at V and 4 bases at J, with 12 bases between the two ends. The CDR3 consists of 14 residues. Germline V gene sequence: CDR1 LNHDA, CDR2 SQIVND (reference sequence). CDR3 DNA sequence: TGTGCCAGTAGTATTATAGGGTCCGGCACTGAAGCTTTCTTT. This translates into CASSIIGSGTEAFF.

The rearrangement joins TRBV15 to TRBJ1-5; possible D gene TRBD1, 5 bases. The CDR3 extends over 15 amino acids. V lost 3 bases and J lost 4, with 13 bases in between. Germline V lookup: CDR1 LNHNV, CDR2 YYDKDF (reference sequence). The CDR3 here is CATSSVRQSNQPQHF. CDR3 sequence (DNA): TGTGCCACCAGCAGTGTTCGACAGTCTAATCAGCCCCAGCATTTT. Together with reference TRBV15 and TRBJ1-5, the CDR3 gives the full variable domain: DAMVIQNPRYQVTQFGKPVTLSCSQTLNHNVMYWYQQKSSQAPKLLFHYYDKDFNNEADTPDNFQSRRPNTSFCFLDIRSPGLGDTAMYLCATSSVRQSNQPQHFGDGTRLSIL.

The CDR3 protein is CASTVLGSEQYF. The CDR3 region has the DNA TGTGCCAGCACGGTACTAGGGAGCGAGCAGTACTTC. The V gene is TRBV6-6, the J gene TRBJ2-7; D is possibly TRBD2 (5 bases). V lost 7 bases, J lost 6 bases, and 13 bases lay in between. The CDR3 loop spans 12 amino acids. Germline V CDR1 and CDR2: MNHNY, SVGAGI (reference sequence).

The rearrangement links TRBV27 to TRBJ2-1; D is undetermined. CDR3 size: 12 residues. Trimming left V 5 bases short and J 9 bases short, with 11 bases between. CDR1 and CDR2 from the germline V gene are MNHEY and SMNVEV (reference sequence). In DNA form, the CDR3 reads TGTGCCAGCAGTATGTTGTTCGGTGAGCAGTTCTTC. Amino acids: CASSMLFGEQFF.

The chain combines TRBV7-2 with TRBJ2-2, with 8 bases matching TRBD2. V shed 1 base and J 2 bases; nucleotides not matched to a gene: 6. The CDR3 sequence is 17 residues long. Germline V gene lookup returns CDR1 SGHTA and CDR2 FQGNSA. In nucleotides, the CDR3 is TGTGCCAGCAGCTTAGGGCTTGCGGGGGGAAACACCGGGGAGCTGTTTTTT. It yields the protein CASSLGLAGGNTGELFF.

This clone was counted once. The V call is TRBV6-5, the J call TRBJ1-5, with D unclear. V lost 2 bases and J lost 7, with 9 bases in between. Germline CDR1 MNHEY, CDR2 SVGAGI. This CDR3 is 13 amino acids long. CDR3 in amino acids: CASSYGERQPQHF. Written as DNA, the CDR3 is TGTGCCAGCAGTTACGGGGAACGGCAGCCCCAGCATTTT.

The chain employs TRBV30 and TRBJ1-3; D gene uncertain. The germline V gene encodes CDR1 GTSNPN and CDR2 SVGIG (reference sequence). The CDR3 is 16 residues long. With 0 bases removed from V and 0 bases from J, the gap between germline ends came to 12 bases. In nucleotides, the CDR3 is TGTGCCTGGAGTGTAGGAGGTGGACCCTCTGGAAACACCATATATTTT. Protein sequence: CAWSVGGGPSGNTIYF.

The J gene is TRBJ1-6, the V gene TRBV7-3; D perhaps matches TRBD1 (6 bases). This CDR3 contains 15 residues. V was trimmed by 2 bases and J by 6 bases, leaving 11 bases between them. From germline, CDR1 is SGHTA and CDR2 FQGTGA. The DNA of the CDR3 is TGTGCCAGCAGCTTAGAGGGGACAACTAATTCACCCCTCCACTTT. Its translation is CASSLEGTTNSPLHF.

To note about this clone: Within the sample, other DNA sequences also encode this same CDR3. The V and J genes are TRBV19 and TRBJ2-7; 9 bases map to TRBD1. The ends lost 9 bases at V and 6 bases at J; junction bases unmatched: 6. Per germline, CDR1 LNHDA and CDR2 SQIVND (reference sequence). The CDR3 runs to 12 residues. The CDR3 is CASSTGGVEQYF. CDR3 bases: TGTGCCAGCTCAACAGGGGGCGTCGAGCAGTACTTC.

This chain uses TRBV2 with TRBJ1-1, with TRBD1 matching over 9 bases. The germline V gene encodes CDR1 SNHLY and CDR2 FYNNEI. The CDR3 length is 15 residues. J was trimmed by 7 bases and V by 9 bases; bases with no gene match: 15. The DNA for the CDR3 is TGTGCCAGTAGACCGGGACAGGGACCGCCGGGTGAAGCTTTCTTT. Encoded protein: CASRPGQGPPGEAFF.

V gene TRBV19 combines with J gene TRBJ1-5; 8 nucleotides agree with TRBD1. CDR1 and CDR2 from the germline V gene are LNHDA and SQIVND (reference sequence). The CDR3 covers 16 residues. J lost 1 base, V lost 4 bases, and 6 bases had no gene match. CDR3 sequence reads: CASSRQGRLSNQPQHF. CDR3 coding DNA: TGTGCCAGTAGTAGACAGGGGCGTCTGAGCAATCAGCCCCAGCATTTT.

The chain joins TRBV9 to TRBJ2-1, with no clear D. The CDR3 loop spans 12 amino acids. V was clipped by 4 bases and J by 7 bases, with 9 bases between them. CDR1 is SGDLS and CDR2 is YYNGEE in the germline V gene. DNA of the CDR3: TGTGCCAGCAGCCCCCGGGTAAATGAGCAGTTCTTC. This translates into CASSPRVNEQFF.

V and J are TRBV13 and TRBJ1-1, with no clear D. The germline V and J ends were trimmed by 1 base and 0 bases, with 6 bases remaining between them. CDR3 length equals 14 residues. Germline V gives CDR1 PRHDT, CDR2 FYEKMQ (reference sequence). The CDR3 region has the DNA TGTGCCAGCAGCTTAGAAGTAATGAACACTGAAGCTTTCTTT. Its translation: CASSLEVMNTEAFF.